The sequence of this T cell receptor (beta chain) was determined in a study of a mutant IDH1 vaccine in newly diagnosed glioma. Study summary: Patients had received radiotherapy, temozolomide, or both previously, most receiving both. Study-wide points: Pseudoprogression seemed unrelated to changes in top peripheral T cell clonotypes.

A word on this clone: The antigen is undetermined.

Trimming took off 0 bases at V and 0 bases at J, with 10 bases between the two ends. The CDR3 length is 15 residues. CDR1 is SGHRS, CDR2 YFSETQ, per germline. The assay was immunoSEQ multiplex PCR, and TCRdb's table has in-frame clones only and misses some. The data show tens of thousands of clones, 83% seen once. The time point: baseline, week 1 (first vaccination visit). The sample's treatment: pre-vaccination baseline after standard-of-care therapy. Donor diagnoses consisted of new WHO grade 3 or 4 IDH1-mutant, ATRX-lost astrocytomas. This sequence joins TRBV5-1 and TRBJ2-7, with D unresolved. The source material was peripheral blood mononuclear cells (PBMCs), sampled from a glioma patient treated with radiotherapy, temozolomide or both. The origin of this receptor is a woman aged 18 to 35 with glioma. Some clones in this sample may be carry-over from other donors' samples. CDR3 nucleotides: TGCGCCAGCAGCTTGGGCGCCCCCAGCTCCTACGAGCAGTACTTC. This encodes CASSLGAPSSYEQYF.